What follows is one T cell receptor (beta chain) and its context. The data belong to a study of blood T cell repertoires in COVID-19. Looking at the study overall: PBMCs, B-cell-depleted T cells, or T cells were the source of the cDNA or gDNA that made up the material.

Only in-frame clones appear in the TCRdb table, and some are missing; sequencing was by immunoSEQ multiplex PCR. The profile shows about 320,000 clones, more than 75% of them singletons. CDR1 is SQVTM, CDR2 ANQGSEA, per germline. Trimming took off 5 bases at V and 0 bases at J, with 6 bases between the two ends. The CDR3 is 12 residues long. The receptor comes from a man in his 60s who had recovered from COVID-19. The chain uses TRBV29-1 and TRBJ2-3; D is ambiguous. Sequences were obtained from PBMCs or T cells enriched from blood (not recorded which). The CDR3 DNA sequence: TGCAGCGTTTGGGCCAGCACAGATACGCAGTATTTT. Protein: CSVWASTDTQYF.